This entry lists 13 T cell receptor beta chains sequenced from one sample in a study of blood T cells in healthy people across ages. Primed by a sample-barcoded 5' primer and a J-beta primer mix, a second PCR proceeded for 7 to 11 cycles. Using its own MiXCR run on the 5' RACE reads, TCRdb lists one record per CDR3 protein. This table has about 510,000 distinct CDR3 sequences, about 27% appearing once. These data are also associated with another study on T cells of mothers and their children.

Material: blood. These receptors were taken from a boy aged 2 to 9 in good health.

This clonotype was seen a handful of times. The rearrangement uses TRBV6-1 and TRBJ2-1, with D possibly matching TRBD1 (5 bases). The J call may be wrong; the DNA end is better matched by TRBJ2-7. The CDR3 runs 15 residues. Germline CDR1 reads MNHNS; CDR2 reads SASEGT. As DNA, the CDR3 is TGTGCCAGCAGGAAGGGGAACAGGCTCCTGTCCGAGCAGTACTTC. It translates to CASRKGNRLLSEQYF.

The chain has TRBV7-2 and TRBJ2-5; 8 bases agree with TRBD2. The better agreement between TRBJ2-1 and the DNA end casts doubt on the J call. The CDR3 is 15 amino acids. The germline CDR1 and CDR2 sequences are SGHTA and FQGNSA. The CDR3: CASSLGAGDGNEQFF. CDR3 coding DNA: TGTGCCAGCAGCTTAGGAGCGGGAGACGGGAATGAGCAGTTCTTC.

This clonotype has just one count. CDR3 sequence: CASSSGTARDTGELFF. In nucleotides, the CDR3 is TGTGCCAGCAGCTCAGGGACCGCACGGGACACCGGGGAGCTGTTTTTT. V and J are TRBV5-4 and TRBJ2-2; D may correspond to TRBD1 or TRBD2 (5 bases each). Germline V gene data show CDR1 as SGHNT and CDR2 as YYREEE (reference sequence). V gave up 3 bases and J gave up 3 bases, with 15 bases separating them. There are 16 residues in the CDR3.

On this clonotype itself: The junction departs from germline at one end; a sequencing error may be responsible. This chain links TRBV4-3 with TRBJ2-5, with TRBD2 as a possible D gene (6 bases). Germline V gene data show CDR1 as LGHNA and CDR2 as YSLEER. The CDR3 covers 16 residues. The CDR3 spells CAGSQENGRGLETQYF. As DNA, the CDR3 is TGCGCCGGCAGCCAAGAGAACGGGAGAGGTTTAGAGACCCAGTACTTC.

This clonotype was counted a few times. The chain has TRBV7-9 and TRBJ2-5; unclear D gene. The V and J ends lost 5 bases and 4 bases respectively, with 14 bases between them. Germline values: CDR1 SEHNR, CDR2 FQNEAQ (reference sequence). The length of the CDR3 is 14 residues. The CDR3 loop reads CASSTELRSETQYF. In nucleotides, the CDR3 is TGTGCCAGCAGCACCGAACTCCGGTCAGAGACCCAGTACTTC.

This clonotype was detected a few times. In DNA, the CDR3 is TGTGCCAGCAGCTTTCGGCAGGGGGCTGGCTACACCTTC. Protein: CASSFRQGAGYTF. The chain links TRBV7-9 to TRBJ1-2, with TRBD1 matching 8 bases. From germline, CDR1 is SEHNR and CDR2 FQNEAQ (reference sequence). V gave up 3 bases and J gave up 7 bases; unmatched junction bases: 4. CDR3 length equals 13 residues.

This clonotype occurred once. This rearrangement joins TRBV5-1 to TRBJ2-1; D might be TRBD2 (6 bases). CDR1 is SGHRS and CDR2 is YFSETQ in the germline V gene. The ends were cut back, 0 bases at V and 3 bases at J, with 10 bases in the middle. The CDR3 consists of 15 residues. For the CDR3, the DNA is TGCGCCAGCAGCTTGGACGGGGGTAACTACAATGAGCAGTTCTTC. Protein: CASSLDGGNYNEQFF.

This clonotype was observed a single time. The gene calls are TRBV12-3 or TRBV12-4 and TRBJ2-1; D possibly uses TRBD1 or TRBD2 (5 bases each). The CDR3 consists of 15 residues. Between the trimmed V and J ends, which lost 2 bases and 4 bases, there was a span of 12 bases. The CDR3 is CASSLLGVGYNEQFF. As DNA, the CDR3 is TGTGCCAGCAGTTTATTGGGGGTCGGGTACAATGAGCAGTTCTTC.

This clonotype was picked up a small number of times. The CDR3 nucleotides read TGTGCCAGCAGCCCGAGCCGATTTAATTCACCCCTCCACTTT. It codes for CASSPSRFNSPLHF. V is TRBV5-5 and J is TRBJ1-6; D call uncertain. Germline V gene lookup returns CDR1 SGHKS and CDR2 YYEKEE (reference sequence). The CDR3 length is 14 residues. V lost 4 bases to trimming and J lost 6 bases, with 11 bases between them.

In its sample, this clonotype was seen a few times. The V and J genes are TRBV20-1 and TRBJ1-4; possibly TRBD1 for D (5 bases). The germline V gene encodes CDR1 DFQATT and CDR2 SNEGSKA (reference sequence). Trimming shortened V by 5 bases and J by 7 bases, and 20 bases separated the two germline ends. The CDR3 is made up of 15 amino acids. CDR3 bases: TGCAGTGCTGAGACGCCCGGGACTATCTCTGAAAAACTGTTTTTT. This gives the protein CSAETPGTISEKLFF.

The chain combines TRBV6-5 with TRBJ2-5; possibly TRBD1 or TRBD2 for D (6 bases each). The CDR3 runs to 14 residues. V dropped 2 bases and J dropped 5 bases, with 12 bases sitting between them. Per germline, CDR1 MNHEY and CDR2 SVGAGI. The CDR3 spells CASSYPGARETQYF. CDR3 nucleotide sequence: TGTGCCAGCAGTTACCCGGGGGCGAGGGAGACCCAGTACTTC.

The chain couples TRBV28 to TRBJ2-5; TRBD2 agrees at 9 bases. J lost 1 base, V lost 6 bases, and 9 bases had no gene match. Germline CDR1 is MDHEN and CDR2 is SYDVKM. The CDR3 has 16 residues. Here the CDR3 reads CASRTGTSHPQETQYF. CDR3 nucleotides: TGTGCCAGCAGAACCGGGACTAGCCATCCCCAAGAGACCCAGTACTTC.

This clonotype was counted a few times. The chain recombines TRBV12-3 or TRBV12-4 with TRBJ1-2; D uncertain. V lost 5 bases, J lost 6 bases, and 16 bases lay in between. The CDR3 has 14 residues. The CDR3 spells CASSPPGPENGYTF. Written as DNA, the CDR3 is TGTGCCAGCAGTCCCCCGGGTCCGGAAAATGGCTACACCTTC.